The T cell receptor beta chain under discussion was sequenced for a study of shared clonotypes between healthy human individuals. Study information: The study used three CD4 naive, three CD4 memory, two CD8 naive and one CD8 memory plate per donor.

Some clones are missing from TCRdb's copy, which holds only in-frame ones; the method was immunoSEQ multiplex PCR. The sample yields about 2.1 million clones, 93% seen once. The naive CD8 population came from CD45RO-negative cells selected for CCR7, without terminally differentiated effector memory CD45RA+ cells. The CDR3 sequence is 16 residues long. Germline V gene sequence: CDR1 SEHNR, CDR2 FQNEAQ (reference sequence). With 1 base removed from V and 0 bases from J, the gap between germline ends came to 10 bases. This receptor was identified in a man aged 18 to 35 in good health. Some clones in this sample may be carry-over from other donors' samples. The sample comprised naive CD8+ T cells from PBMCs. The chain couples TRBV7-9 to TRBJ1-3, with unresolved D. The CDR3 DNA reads TGTGCCAGCAGCTTAGGCCCTACCCCCTCTGGAAACACCATATATTTT. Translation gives CASSLGPTPSGNTIYF.